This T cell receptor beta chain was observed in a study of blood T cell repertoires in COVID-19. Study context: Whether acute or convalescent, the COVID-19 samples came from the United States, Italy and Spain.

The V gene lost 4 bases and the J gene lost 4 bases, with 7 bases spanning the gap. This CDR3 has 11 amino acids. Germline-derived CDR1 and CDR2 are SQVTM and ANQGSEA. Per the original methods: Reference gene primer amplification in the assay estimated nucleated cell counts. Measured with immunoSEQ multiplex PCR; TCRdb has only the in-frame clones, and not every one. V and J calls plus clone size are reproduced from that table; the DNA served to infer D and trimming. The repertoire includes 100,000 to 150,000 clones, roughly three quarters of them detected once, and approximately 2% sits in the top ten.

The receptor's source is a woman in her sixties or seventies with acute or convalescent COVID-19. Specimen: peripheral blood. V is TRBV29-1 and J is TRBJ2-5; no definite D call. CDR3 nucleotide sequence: TGCAGCGTTGTGGTCGGAGAGACCCAGTACTTC. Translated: CSVVVGETQYF.